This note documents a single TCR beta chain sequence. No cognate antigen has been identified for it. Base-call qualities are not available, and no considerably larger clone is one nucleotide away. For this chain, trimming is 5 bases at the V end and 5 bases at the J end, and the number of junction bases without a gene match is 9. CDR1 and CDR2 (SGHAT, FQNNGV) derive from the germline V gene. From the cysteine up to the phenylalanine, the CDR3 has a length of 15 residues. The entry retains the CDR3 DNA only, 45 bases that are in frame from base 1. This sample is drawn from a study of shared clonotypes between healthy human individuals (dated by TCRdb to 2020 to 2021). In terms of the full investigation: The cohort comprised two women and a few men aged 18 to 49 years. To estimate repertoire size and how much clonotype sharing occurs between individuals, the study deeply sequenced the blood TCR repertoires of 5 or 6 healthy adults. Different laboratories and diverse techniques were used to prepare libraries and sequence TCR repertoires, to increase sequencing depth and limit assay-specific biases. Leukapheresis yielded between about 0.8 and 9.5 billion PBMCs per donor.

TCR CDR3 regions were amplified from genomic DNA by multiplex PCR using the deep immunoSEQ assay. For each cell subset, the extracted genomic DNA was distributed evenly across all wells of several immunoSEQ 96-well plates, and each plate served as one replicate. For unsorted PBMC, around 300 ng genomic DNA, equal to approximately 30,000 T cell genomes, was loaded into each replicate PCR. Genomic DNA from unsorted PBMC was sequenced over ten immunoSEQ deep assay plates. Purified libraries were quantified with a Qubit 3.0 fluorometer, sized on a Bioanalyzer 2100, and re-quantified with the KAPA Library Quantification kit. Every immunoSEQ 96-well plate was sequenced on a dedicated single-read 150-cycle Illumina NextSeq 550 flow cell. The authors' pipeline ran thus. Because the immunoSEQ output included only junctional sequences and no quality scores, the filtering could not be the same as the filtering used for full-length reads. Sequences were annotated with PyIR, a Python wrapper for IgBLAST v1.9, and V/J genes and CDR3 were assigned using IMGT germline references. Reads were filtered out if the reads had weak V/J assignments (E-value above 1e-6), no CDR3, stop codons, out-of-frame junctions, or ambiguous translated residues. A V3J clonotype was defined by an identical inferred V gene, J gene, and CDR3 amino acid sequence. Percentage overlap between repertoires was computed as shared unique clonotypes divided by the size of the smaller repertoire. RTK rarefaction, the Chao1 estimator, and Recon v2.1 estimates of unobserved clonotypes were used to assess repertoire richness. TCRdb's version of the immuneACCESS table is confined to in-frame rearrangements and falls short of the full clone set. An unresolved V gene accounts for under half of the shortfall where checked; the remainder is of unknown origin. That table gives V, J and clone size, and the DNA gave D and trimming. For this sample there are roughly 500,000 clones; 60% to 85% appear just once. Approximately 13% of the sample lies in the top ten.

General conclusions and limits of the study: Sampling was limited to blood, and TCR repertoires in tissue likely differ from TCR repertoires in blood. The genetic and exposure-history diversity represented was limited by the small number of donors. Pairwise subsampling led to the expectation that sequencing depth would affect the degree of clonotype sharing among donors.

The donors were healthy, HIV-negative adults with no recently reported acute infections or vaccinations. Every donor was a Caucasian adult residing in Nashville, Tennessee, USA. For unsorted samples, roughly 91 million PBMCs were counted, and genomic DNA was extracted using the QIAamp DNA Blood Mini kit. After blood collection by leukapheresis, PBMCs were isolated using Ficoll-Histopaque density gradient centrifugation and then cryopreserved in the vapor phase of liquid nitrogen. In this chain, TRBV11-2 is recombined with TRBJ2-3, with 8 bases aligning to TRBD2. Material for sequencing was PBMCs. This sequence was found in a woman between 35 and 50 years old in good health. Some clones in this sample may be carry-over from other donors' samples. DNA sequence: TGTGCCAGCAGCCCCGGGGGGGGAGGAAGAGATACGCAGTATTTT. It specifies CASSPGGGGRDTQYF.